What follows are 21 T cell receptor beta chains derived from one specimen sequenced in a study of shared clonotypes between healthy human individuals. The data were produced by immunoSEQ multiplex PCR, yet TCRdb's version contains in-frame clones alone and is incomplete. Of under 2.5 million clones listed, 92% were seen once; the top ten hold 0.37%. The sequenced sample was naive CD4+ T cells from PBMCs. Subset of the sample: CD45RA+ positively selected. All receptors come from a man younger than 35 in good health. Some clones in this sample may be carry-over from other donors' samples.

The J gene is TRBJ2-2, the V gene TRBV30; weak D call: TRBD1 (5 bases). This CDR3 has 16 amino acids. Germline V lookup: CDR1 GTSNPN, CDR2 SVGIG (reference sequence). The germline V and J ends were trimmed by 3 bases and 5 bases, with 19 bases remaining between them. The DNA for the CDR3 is TGTGCCTGGAGCCAACAGGTTCAGGTTGGGACCGGGGAGCTGTTTTTT. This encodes CAWSQQVQVGTGELFF.

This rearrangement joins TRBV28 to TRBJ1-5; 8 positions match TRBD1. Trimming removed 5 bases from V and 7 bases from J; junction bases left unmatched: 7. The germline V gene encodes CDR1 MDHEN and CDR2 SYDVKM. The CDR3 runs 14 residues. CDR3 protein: CASSLGQGWQPQHF. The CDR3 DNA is TGTGCCAGCAGTCTAGGACAGGGTTGGCAGCCCCAGCATTTT.

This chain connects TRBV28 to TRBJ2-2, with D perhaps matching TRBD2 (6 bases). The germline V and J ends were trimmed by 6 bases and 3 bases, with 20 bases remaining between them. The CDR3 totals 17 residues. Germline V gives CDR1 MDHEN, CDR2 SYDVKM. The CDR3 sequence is CASSSPKRAGDTGELFF. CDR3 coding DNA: TGTGCCAGCAGCTCCCCGAAGCGGGCGGGTGACACCGGGGAGCTGTTTTTT.

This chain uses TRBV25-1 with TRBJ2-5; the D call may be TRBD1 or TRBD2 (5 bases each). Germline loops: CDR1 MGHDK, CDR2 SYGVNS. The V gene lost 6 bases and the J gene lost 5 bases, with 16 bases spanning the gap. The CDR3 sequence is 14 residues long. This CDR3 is CASSLGTAMETQYF. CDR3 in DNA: TGTGCCAGCAGCCTCGGGACGGCGATGGAGACCCAGTACTTC.

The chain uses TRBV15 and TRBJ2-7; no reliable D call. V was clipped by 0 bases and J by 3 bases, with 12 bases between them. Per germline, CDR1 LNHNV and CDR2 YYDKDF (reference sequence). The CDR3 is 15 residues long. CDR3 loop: CATSRDLEHIYEQYF. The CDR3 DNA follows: TGTGCCACCAGCAGAGATCTCGAACACATCTACGAGCAGTACTTC.

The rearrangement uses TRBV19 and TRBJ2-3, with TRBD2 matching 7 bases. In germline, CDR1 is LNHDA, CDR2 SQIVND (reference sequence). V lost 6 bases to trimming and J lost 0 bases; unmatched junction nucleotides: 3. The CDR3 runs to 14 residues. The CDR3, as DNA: TGTGCCAGTAGGGGGACTACCAGCACAGATACGCAGTATTTT. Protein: CASRGTTSTDTQYF.

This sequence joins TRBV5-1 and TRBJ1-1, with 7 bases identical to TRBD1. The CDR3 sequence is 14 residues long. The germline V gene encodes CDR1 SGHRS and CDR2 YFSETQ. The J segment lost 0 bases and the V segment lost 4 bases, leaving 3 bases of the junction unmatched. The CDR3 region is CASSTDRVNTEAFF. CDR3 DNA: TGCGCCAGCAGCACCGACAGGGTGAACACTGAAGCTTTCTTT.

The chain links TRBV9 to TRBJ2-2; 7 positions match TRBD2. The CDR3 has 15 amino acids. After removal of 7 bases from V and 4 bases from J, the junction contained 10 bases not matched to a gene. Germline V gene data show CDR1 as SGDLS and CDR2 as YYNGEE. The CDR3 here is CASRRGRGSTGELFF. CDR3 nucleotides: TGTGCCAGCCGTCGTGGGAGGGGTAGCACCGGGGAGCTGTTTTTT.

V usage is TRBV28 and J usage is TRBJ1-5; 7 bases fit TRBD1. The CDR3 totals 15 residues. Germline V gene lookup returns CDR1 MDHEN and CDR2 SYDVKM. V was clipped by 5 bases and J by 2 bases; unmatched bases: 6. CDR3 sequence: CASSERQGGNQPQHF. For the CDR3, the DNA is TGTGCCAGCAGTGAACGACAGGGAGGCAATCAGCCCCAGCATTTT.

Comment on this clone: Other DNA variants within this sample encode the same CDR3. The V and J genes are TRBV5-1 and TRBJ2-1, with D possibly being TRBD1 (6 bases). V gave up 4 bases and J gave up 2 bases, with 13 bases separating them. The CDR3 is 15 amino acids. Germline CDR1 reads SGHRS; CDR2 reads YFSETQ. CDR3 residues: CASSNPGQAYNEQFF. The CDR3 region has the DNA TGCGCCAGCAGCAACCCGGGACAAGCCTACAATGAGCAGTTCTTC.

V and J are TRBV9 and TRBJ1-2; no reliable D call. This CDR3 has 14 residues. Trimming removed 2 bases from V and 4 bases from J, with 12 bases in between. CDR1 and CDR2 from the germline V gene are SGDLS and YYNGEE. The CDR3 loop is CASSVAGQSYGYTF. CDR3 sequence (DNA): TGTGCCAGCAGCGTCGCCGGGCAGTCCTATGGCTACACCTTC.

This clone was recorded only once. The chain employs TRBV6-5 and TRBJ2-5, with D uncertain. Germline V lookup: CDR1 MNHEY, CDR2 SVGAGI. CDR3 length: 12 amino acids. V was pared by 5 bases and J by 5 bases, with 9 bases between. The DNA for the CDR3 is TGTGCCAGCAGTGTCAATACGGAGACCCAGTACTTC. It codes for CASSVNTETQYF.

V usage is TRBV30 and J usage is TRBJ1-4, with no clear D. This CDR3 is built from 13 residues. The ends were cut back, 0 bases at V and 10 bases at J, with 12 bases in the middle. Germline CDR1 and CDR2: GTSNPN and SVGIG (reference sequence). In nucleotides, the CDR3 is TGTGCCTGGAGTGTAACCGGGGTAGCAAAACTGTTTTTT. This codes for CAWSVTGVAKLFF.

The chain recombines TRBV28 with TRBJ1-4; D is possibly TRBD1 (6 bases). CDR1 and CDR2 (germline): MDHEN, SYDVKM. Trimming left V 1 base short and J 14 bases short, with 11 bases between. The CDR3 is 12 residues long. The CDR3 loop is CASSLSGTYLFF. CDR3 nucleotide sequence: TGTGCCAGCAGTTTATCGGGGACATATCTGTTTTTT.

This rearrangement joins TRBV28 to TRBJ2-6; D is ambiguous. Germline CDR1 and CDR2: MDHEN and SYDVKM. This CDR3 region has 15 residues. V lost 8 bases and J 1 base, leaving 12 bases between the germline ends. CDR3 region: CASATRLSGANVLTF. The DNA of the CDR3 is TGTGCCAGCGCAACACGGCTATCTGGGGCCAACGTCCTGACTTTC.

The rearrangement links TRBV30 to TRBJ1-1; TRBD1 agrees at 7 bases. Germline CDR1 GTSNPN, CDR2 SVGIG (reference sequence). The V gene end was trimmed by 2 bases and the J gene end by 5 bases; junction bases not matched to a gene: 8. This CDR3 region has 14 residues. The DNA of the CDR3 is TGTGCCTGGAGTAGGGACAGCTCGGGTACTGAAGCTTTCTTT. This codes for CAWSRDSSGTEAFF.

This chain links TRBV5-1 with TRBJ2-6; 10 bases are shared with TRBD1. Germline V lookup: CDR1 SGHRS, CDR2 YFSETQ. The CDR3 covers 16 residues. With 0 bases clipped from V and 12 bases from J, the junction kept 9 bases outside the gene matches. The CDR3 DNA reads TGCGCCAGCAGCTTGGTATCCGGGACAGGGGCTGGCGTCCTGACTTTC. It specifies CASSLVSGTGAGVLTF.

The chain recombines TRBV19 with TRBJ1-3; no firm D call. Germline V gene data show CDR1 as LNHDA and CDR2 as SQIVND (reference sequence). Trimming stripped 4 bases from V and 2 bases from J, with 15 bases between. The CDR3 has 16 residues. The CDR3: CASSTKISGAGNTIYF. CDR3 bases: TGTGCCAGTAGTACAAAAATATCTGGCGCTGGAAACACCATATATTTT.

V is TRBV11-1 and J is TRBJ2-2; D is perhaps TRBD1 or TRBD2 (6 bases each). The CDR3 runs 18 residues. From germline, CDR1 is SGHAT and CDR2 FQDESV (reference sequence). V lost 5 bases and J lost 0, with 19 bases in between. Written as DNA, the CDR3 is TGTGCCAGCAGCAAGGGGGGACTCGCAAGTGCGAACACCGGGGAGCTGTTTTTT. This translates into CASSKGGLASANTGELFF.

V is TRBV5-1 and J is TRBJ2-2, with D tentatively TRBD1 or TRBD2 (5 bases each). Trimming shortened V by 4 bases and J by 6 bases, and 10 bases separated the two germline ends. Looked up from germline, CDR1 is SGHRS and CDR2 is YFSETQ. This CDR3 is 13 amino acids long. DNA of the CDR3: TGCGCCAGCAGCCCCGGGGCACCCGGGGAGCTGTTTTTT. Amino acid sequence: CASSPGAPGELFF.

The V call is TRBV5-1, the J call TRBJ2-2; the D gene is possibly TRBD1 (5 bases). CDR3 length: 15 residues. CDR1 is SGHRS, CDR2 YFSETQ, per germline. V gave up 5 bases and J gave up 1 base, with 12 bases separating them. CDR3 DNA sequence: TGCGCCAGCAGGTTCTCCAGGGAGAACACCGGGGAGCTGTTTTTT. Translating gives CASRFSRENTGELFF.